The subject of this entry is one TCR beta chain. Its antigen is unknown. No quality values exist for individual bases; no much larger clone is one base distant. In this study, focal radiation therapy paired with CTLA-4 blockade (ipilimumab) was tested in patients who had chemo-refractory metastatic non-small-cell lung cancer. The germline V gene (reference sequence) yields GTSNPN for CDR1 and SVGIG for CDR2. Including cysteine and phenylalanine, the CDR3 has 12 amino acids. The read is trimmed to its CDR3 DNA, 36 bases read in frame from base 1. The V end gives up 2 bases and the J end 7 bases, leaving 3 bases in the junction not matched to a gene. Libraries were constructed by the immunoSEQ multiplex PCR assay. TCRdb stores this immuneACCESS table with in-frame sequences only. Part of the clones is absent; in the studies checked, under half of the shortfall reflects unresolved V genes, and no reason is known for the rest. Here the sample has 14,000 to 15,000 clones; about 70% occur a single time. The ten largest clonotypes hold more than 45% of the sample.

These data come from a study of radiotherapy plus CTLA-4 blockade in lung cancer listed by TCRdb under 2018. Regarding the research as a whole: Objective responses occurred in roughly 20% of enrolled patients, and around 30% achieved disease control. Findings and caveats that apply to the study as a whole: After treatment with radiotherapy and ipilimumab, TCR clones that came from tumors expanded in the peripheral blood. Increased serum interferon-beta after radiation, together with early dynamic changes in blood T cell clones, were reported to be the strongest predictors of response.

The sequence derives from a human donor with non-small cell lung cancer whose response to radiotherapy plus ipilimumab could not be evaluated. The receptor chain draws on TRBV30 and TRBJ2-7; 9 junctional bases match TRBD2. The sequencing here drew on peripheral blood, taken from a patient treated with radiotherapy plus ipilimumab. The CDR3 region reads CAWSLAGREQYF. The DNA sequence follows: TGTGCCTGGAGTCTAGCGGGGAGGGAGCAGTACTTC.